The present entry profiles one T cell receptor (beta chain) with its context. Genomic DNA of every subset was divided equally among multiple immunoSEQ plates. Unsorted PBMC replicate PCRs drew on 300 ng DNA, representing approximately 27,000 T cell genomes. TCRdb's copy holds only in-frame clones and misses some; the assay was immunoSEQ multiplex PCR. Of about 480,000 clones in the sample, 60% to 80% were seen once. This entry is derived from a study of shared clonotypes between healthy human individuals. Study donors comprised healthy, HIV-negative adults devoid of recent acute infection or vaccination. Genomic DNA, for the unsorted samples, came from about 90 million PBMCs. The CDR3 extends over 13 amino acids. The junction had 5 bases not matched to a gene; V was cut back by 10 bases and J by 4 bases. CDR1 is MNHNS and CDR2 is SASEGT in the germline V gene.

Specimen: PBMCs. This sequence joins TRBV6-1 and TRBJ1-2; TRBD1 agrees at 11 bases. The TCR was taken from a woman aged 40 to 55 in good health. Some clones in this sample may be carry-over from other donors' samples. The CDR3 is CATGDRGFYGYTF. The CDR3 bases are TGTGCCACCGGGGACAGGGGGTTCTATGGCTACACCTTC.